The clone carrying this T cell receptor beta chain was seen only a few times. Some clones are missing from TCRdb's copy, which holds only in-frame ones; the method was immunoSEQ multiplex PCR. This sample has under 200,000 clones, with 84% found just once. This sample is drawn from a study of blood T cell repertoires in COVID-19. Germline-derived CDR1 and CDR2 are LGHNA and YNFKEQ. V lost 0 bases to trimming and J lost 0 bases, with 5 bases between them. The CDR3 covers 15 residues. The clonotype originates from a man aged 50-60 years who had recovered from COVID-19. The sequenced material came from PBMCs or T cells enriched from blood (not recorded which). The J gene is TRBJ1-4, the V gene TRBV4-2, with D uncertain. CDR3: CASSQDPATNEKLFF. Here the CDR3 DNA reads TGTGCCAGCAGCCAAGATCCAGCAACTAATGAAAAACTGTTTTTT.